This passage covers 32 T cell receptor beta chains from one sample sequenced in a study of shared T cell receptors in the human thymus. Profiled with immunoSEQ multiplex PCR; TCRdb holds only in-frame clones, not every one. Of under 850,000 clones listed, around 89% are singletons. The sample was also reused in another study, on human thymus T cells.

Material for sequencing was thymocytes. The receptor source for this set is a boy under two years old with a congenital heart defect.

The V gene is TRBV10-2, the J gene TRBJ2-7; D possibly corresponds to TRBD2 (7 bases). V lost 9 bases and J 5 bases, leaving 17 bases between the germline ends. The CDR3 consists of 13 residues. Per germline, CDR1 WSHSY and CDR2 SAAADI. DNA of the CDR3: TGCGCCAGTCTGGGGGGGGCGGGAGACGAGCAGTACTTC. It codes for CASLGGAGDEQYF.

This chain uses TRBV4-1 with TRBJ1-1; no clear D. Trimming stripped 1 base from V and 9 bases from J, with 24 bases between. The CDR3 has 17 residues. Germline-derived CDR1 and CDR2 are MGHRA and YSYEKL. CDR3 region: CASSQVEMESGVPKAFF. In nucleotides, the CDR3 is TGCGCCAGCAGCCAAGTAGAAATGGAATCGGGAGTCCCGAAAGCTTTCTTT.

The chain recombines TRBV27 with TRBJ1-4, with D unresolved. Germline V CDR1 and CDR2: MNHEY, SMNVEV (reference sequence). Between the trimmed V and J ends, which lost 3 bases and 4 bases, there was a span of 6 bases. This CDR3 comprises 13 residues. The CDR3 DNA follows: TGTGCCAGCAGTTTCCCCGGTAATGAAAAACTGTTTTTT. Translation: CASSFPGNEKLFF.

The V and J genes are TRBV9 and TRBJ1-2; possible D gene TRBD1, 5 bases. CDR1 is SGDLS and CDR2 is YYNGEE in the germline V gene. V was clipped by 0 bases and J by 4 bases, with 10 bases between them. The CDR3 has 14 amino acids. The CDR3 DNA reads as TGTGCCAGCAGCGTAGCCGGCAGGGCCTATGGCTACACCTTC. Translation: CASSVAGRAYGYTF.

V is TRBV7-9 and J is TRBJ2-1; 10 bases fit TRBD2. V gave up 2 bases and J gave up 9 bases; unmatched junction bases: 7. This CDR3 has 15 amino acids. Looked up from germline, CDR1 is SEHNR and CDR2 is FQNEAQ (reference sequence). The CDR3 DNA is TGTGCCAGCAGCTTACCCAGCGGGAGGGCGGGTGAGCAGTTCTTC. Translating gives CASSLPSGRAGEQFF.

Remarks on this clone: The conserved phenylalanine or tryptophan normally closing the CDR3 is absent here, so this likely arose from a read error. Because the CDR3's place on the DNA is in doubt, the DNA is left out and the CDR3 is given as listed by TCRdb. This chain uses TRBV16 with TRBJ1-2; TRBD1 reflects the table's D call only, with no check against the DNA. From germline, CDR1 is KGHSY and CDR2 FQNENV. The CDR3 is 11 residues long, counting both termini. The CDR3 loop is CASRPEQGIFL.

The chain uses TRBV9 and TRBJ2-7; 7 bases are shared with TRBD1. Germline V lookup: CDR1 SGDLS, CDR2 YYNGEE. V lost 3 bases and J lost 1; bases outside the gene matches: 1. This CDR3 is 13 amino acids long. The CDR3 DNA reads as TGTGCCAGCAGCGGGGGACAGTCCTACGAGCAGTACTTC. It specifies CASSGGQSYEQYF.

The chain joins TRBV6-6 to TRBJ2-5, with 12 bases that match TRBD1. This CDR3 spans 16 amino acids. V shed 4 bases, J shed 1 base, and the junction held 4 bases outside the gene matches. Germline V gene data show CDR1 as MNHNY and CDR2 as SVGAGI (reference sequence). The CDR3 coding sequence is TGTGCCAGCAGTTCGGGGGACAGGGGGCGCCAAGAGACCCAGTACTTC. It specifies CASSSGDRGRQETQYF.

The genes are TRBV10-2 and TRBJ2-6, with D tentatively TRBD1 (6 bases). V lost 6 bases and J 3 bases, leaving 9 bases between the germline ends. Per germline, CDR1 WSHSY and CDR2 SAAADI. The CDR3 length is 14 residues. This CDR3 is CASSQGYGANVLTF. For the CDR3, the DNA is TGCGCCAGCAGCCAGGGGTATGGGGCCAACGTCCTGACTTTC.

In this sample, this clone turned up a few times. The chain has TRBV6-5 and TRBJ2-7; a weak D match, TRBD2 (6 bases). CDR3 length: 16 residues. CDR1 and CDR2 from the germline V gene are MNHEY and SVGAGI. V was clipped by 2 bases and J by 0 bases, with 14 bases between them. CDR3 residues: CASSYARTKSSYEQYF. CDR3 sequence (DNA): TGTGCCAGCAGTTACGCACGGACTAAGTCCTCCTACGAGCAGTACTTC.

V and J are TRBV7-9 and TRBJ2-3; 9 bases fit TRBD2. This CDR3 region has 13 residues. CDR1 SEHNR and CDR2 FQNEAQ come from the germline V gene (reference sequence). The J segment lost 5 bases and the V segment lost 7 bases, leaving 4 bases of the junction unmatched. The CDR3 DNA reads as TGTGCCAGCAATGGGCGGGAGGGAGATACGCAGTATTTT. It translates to CASNGREGDTQYF.

This clone was observed a single time. The same CDR3 arises from other DNA sequences in this sample as well. V gene TRBV7-2 combines with J gene TRBJ2-7; 7 bases line up with TRBD2. The CDR3 consists of 15 residues. CDR1 is SGHTA and CDR2 is FQGNSA in the germline V gene. V shed 1 base, J shed 0 bases, and the junction held 3 bases outside the gene matches. CDR3 sequence reads: CASSLVGGSSYEQYF. CDR3 DNA: TGTGCCAGCAGCTTAGTTGGCGGGAGCTCCTACGAGCAGTACTTC.

The V call is TRBV27, the J call TRBJ2-1; the D gene is possibly TRBD2 (6 bases). The germline V and J ends were trimmed by 6 bases and 4 bases, with 10 bases remaining between them. The CDR3 runs to 13 residues. In germline, CDR1 is MNHEY, CDR2 SMNVEV (reference sequence). CDR3 residues: CASSASVYNEQFF. Written as DNA, the CDR3 is TGTGCCAGCAGCGCTAGCGTATACAATGAGCAGTTCTTC.

The chain has TRBV5-8 and TRBJ2-7; possible D gene TRBD1, 6 bases. Germline V gives CDR1 SGHTS, CDR2 YDEGEE. This CDR3 contains 15 residues. Deletions cut 3 bases from V and 5 bases from J, with 18 bases between. The CDR3, as DNA: TGTGCCAGCAGCTACGCTCCAGGGGTCCCCCACGAGCAGTACTTC. Protein product: CASSYAPGVPHEQYF.

The chain carries TRBV6-5 and TRBJ1-2; TRBD1 agrees at 8 bases. This CDR3 has 15 amino acids. Germline CDR1 and CDR2: MNHEY and SVGAGI. After removal of 5 bases from V and 8 bases from J, the junction contained 13 bases not matched to a gene. CDR3 nucleotides: TGTGCCAGCAGTCCCCCGGGACAGGTGTTTCTCGGCTACACCTTC. Translated, it gives CASSPPGQVFLGYTF.

The gene calls are TRBV6-1 and TRBJ2-7; a possible D gene is TRBD1 (6 bases). Trimming stripped 7 bases from V and 0 bases from J, with 16 bases between. The CDR3 loop spans 15 amino acids. CDR1 and CDR2 (germline): MNHNS, SASEGT. CDR3 DNA sequence: TGTGCCAGCACCATAGACAGGAAGAGCTCCTACGAGCAGTACTTC. The encoded protein is CASTIDRKSSYEQYF.

The chain couples TRBV4-1 to TRBJ2-1, with TRBD2 matching 11 bases. CDR1 is MGHRA, CDR2 YSYEKL, per germline. V was clipped by 2 bases and J by 2 bases; unmatched bases: 2. CDR3 length equals 16 residues. Written as DNA, the CDR3 is TGCGCCAGCAGCCAAACTAGCGGGAGACCCTACAATGAGCAGTTCTTC. This encodes CASSQTSGRPYNEQFF.

This chain links TRBV19 with TRBJ2-4; weak D call: TRBD2 (5 bases). V was cut by 2 bases and J by 9 bases, with 14 bases left in between. Looked up from germline, CDR1 is LNHDA and CDR2 is SQIVND (reference sequence). CDR3 size: 14 residues. The CDR3 DNA follows: TGTGCCAGTAGTATATCGCCTAGCTTTGGCATTCAGTACTTC. Translating it yields CASSISPSFGIQYF.

The chain carries TRBV6-1 and TRBJ2-7, with D perhaps TRBD1 (6 bases). Germline CDR1 MNHNS, CDR2 SASEGT. Trimming removed 2 bases from V and 0 bases from J, with 14 bases in between. CDR3 size: 16 residues. CDR3 in amino acids: CASSENPTGSSYEQYF. CDR3 nucleotides: TGTGCCAGCAGTGAAAACCCCACAGGGAGCTCCTACGAGCAGTACTTC.

The CDR3 sequence is CASSLSTLKPGQGRIFGNQPQHF. CDR3 DNA sequence: TGTGCCAGCAGTTTGTCTACCCTTAAACCGGGACAGGGGAGGATTTTCGGCAATCAGCCCCAGCATTTT. The V gene is TRBV28, the J gene TRBJ1-5, with 10 bases that match TRBD1. CDR1 and CDR2 (germline): MDHEN, SYDVKM. V lost 3 bases and J lost 2; bases outside the gene matches: 25. The CDR3 extends over 23 amino acids. The full variable domain, completed using reference TRBV28 and TRBJ1-5, is DVKVTQSSRYLVKRTGEKVFLECVQDMDHENMFWYRQDPGLGLRLIYFSYDVKMKEKGDIPEGYSVSREKKERFSLILESASTNQTSMYLCASSLSTLKPGQGRIFGNQPQHFGDGTRLSIL.

The chain is built from TRBV5-4 and TRBJ1-3; TRBD1 agrees at 7 bases. The CDR3 has 15 amino acids. The germline V gene has CDR1 SGHNT and CDR2 YYREEE (reference sequence). Trimming took 4 bases from V and 2 from J; bases not matched to a gene: 6. CDR3 residues: CASSRKQGPGNTIYF. In DNA form, the CDR3 reads TGTGCCAGCAGCCGTAAACAGGGGCCTGGAAACACCATATATTTT.

V gene TRBV19 combines with J gene TRBJ2-2; possible D gene TRBD2, 6 bases. The V end lost 7 bases, the J end lost 4 bases, and 16 bases lay between the germline ends. CDR1 is LNHDA and CDR2 is SQIVND in the germline V gene (reference sequence). The CDR3 is 15 residues long. The DNA of the CDR3 is TGTGCCAGTACCGGGACTTCAACGGGCACCGGGGAGCTGTTTTTT. Translated: CASTGTSTGTGELFF.

The rearrangement uses TRBV21-1 and TRBJ2-7; whether TRBD2, the table's D call, matches the DNA was not checked. TRBV21-1 is termed a pseudogene. The CDR3 loop spans 13 amino acids. The CDR3 here is CASPPAAGGEQYF. DNA for the CDR3: TGTGCCAGCCCTCCCGCCGCGGGGGGCGAGCAGTACTTC.

This chain joins TRBV4-3 and TRBJ2-3; D is perhaps TRBD2 (5 bases). This CDR3 has 17 residues. The germline gives CDR1 LGHNA, CDR2 YSLEER. Between the trimmed V and J ends, which lost 0 bases and 0 bases, there was a span of 13 bases. The CDR3 here is CASSQDPPSGSTDTQYF. The CDR3 DNA follows: TGCGCCAGCAGCCAAGATCCACCCAGCGGAAGCACAGATACGCAGTATTTT.

The gene calls are TRBV2 and TRBJ2-3, with D possibly matching TRBD1 (5 bases). This CDR3 has 14 residues. Trimming stripped 10 bases from V and 2 bases from J, with 16 bases between. CDR1 is SNHLY and CDR2 is FYNNEI in the germline V gene. The CDR3 loop reads CATLVQGLTDTQYF. The CDR3, as DNA: TGTGCCACCCTCGTCCAGGGCCTCACAGATACGCAGTATTTT.

The chain employs TRBV6-5 and TRBJ2-2, with D uncertain. This CDR3 has 14 amino acids. The ends were cut back, 8 bases at V and 2 bases at J, with 12 bases in the middle. Germline CDR1 and CDR2: MNHEY and SVGAGI. CDR3 DNA sequence: TGTGCCAGCGGCTTAGCCCTCAACACCGGGGAGCTGTTTTTT. It translates to CASGLALNTGELFF.

The chain couples TRBV11-2 to TRBJ2-1; tentatively, D is TRBD2 (5 bases). Germline V gene data show CDR1 as SGHAT and CDR2 as FQNNGV. Trimming cost V 6 bases and J 7 bases, with 25 bases left between them. The length of the CDR3 is 17 residues. In DNA form, the CDR3 reads TGTGCCAGCAGGCCTCCCAGTGGCGGAGGAACAAGAAATGAGCAGTTCTTC. It encodes CASRPPSGGGTRNEQFF.

The chain employs TRBV4-1 and TRBJ2-1; 11 bases match TRBD2. The CDR3 consists of 14 residues. With V trimmed by 9 bases and J by 8 bases, 9 bases remained unmatched. CDR1 is MGHRA and CDR2 is YSYEKL in the germline V gene. CDR3 in amino acids: CASTWASGRYEQFF. CDR3 nucleotide sequence: TGCGCCAGTACCTGGGCTAGCGGGAGGTATGAGCAGTTCTTC.

The V call is TRBV2, the J call TRBJ1-5; the D is unclear. V was cut by 8 bases and J by 2 bases, with 16 bases left in between. The CDR3 consists of 15 residues. Germline V gene data show CDR1 as SNHLY and CDR2 as FYNNEI. CDR3 bases: TGTGCCAGCTTGGGCTCTGGGGAGGGCAATCAGCCCCAGCATTTT. It encodes CASLGSGEGNQPQHF.

The V call is TRBV28, the J call TRBJ2-1; tentatively, D is TRBD2 (6 bases). Looked up from germline, CDR1 is MDHEN and CDR2 is SYDVKM. The CDR3 is 17 residues long. V was clipped by 4 bases and J by 0 bases, with 16 bases between them. This CDR3 is CASSSTQRASSYNEQFF. Written as DNA, the CDR3 is TGTGCCAGCAGTTCTACCCAGCGGGCCAGCTCCTACAATGAGCAGTTCTTC.

The genes are TRBV7-3 and TRBJ2-1; a weak D match, TRBD1 (5 bases). The CDR3 contains 14 residues. V lost 2 bases, J lost 2 bases, and 7 bases lay in between. CDR1 is SGHTA, CDR2 FQGTGA, per germline. The CDR3 bases are TGTGCCAGCAGCTTAGGGGCGACCTACAATGAGCAGTTCTTC. This encodes CASSLGATYNEQFF. Combining the CDR3 with reference TRBV7-3 and TRBJ2-1 gives the whole variable domain GAGVSQTPSNKVTEKGKYVELRCDPISGHTALYWYRQSLGQGPEFLIYFQGTGAADDSGLPNDRFFAVRPEGSVSTLKIQRTERGDSAVYLCASSLGATYNEQFFGPGTRLTVL.

The chain couples TRBV6-5 to TRBJ1-2, with a tentative D call TRBD1 (6 bases). CDR3 length: 11 residues. Germline V gene sequence: CDR1 MNHEY, CDR2 SVGAGI. The V end was cut by 5 bases, the J end by 9 bases, with 10 bases between. The CDR3 here is CASSNRECYTF. CDR3 nucleotides: TGTGCCAGCAGTAACAGGGAATGCTACACCTTC.